One sample yielded the 7 T cell receptor beta chains listed below, sequenced in a study of shared clonotypes between healthy human individuals. The method was immunoSEQ multiplex PCR; TCRdb's version includes in-frame clones alone and lacks a portion of them. The profile covers 950,000 to 1,200,000 clones, with roughly 77% appearing a single time and almost 0.9% taken by the ten largest. The sample was memory CD4+ T cells from PBMCs. Subset denoted: CD45RA-negative fraction. These receptors were taken from a man in his late teens or twenties in good health. Some clones in this sample may be carry-over from other donors' samples.

The chain links TRBV5-4 to TRBJ1-1; TRBD1 matches 7 bases. Losses at the gene ends were 4 bases for V and 5 bases for J; bases not matched to a gene: 2. CDR1 and CDR2 (germline): SGHNT, YYREEE (reference sequence). The CDR3 is 12 amino acids. The CDR3 is CASSEDRTEAFF. CDR3 DNA: TGTGCCAGCAGCGAGGACAGGACTGAAGCTTTCTTT.

V usage is TRBV28 and J usage is TRBJ2-1; 7 bases are shared with TRBD1. Germline CDR1 MDHEN, CDR2 SYDVKM. Losses at the gene ends were 6 bases for V and 13 bases for J; bases not matched to a gene: 18. The CDR3 is made up of 15 amino acids. The CDR3 DNA is TGTGCCAGCAGCCATACCCTACCCGGGACAGTTCTACAGTTCTTC. Amino acids: CASSHTLPGTVLQFF.

This sequence joins TRBV4-1 and TRBJ2-2; possible D gene TRBD2, 5 bases. The CDR3 extends over 18 amino acids. V lost 0 bases and J lost 7, with 21 bases in between. CDR1 MGHRA and CDR2 YSYEKL come from the germline V gene. CDR3 residues: CASSQDWERTAWSGELFF. Written as DNA, the CDR3 is TGCGCCAGCAGCCAAGATTGGGAGCGGACGGCCTGGAGCGGGGAGCTGTTTTTT.

The rearrangement links TRBV5-5 to TRBJ1-2; unclear D gene. Germline V gene data show CDR1 as SGHKS and CDR2 as YYEKEE (reference sequence). The CDR3 spans 12 residues. The V end was cut by 0 bases, the J end by 9 bases, with 9 bases between. The CDR3 spells CASSLAATSYTF. Here the CDR3 DNA reads TGTGCCAGCAGCTTGGCCGCAACGAGCTACACCTTC.

Points on this clone: Other DNA sequences in the sample encode the same CDR3. V is TRBV28 and J is TRBJ1-2, with 8 bases aligning to TRBD1. In germline, CDR1 is MDHEN, CDR2 SYDVKM. The CDR3 spans 13 residues. With 4 bases clipped from V and 4 bases from J, the junction kept 2 bases outside the gene matches. CDR3 in amino acids: CASSSGQGYGYTF. For the CDR3, the DNA is TGTGCCAGCAGTTCTGGACAGGGCTATGGCTACACCTTC.

This clone has just a few counts. The CDR3 here is CASSKGGYTEAFF. The CDR3 DNA sequence: TGTGCCAGCAGCAAGGGAGGATACACTGAAGCTTTCTTT. The J gene is TRBJ1-1, the V gene TRBV5-4; D is uncertain. V lost 4 bases to trimming and J lost 3 bases, with 10 bases between them. The germline V gene encodes CDR1 SGHNT and CDR2 YYREEE (reference sequence). This CDR3 region has 13 residues.

The chain has TRBV28 and TRBJ2-2, with D possibly matching TRBD2 (6 bases). The CDR3 runs 17 residues. Germline V CDR1 and CDR2: MDHEN, SYDVKM. Trimming stripped 6 bases from V and 9 bases from J, with 26 bases between. CDR3 DNA: TGTGCCAGCAGGGAGGGCGTGCTGAGCGGAGTGCCCCGGGAGCTGTTTTTT. Encoded protein: CASREGVLSGVPRELFF.